This TCR beta chain was retrieved from a study of shared clonotypes between healthy human individuals. General study findings and limits: Naive subsets tended to show greater estimated richness than memory subsets. Collection of samples was limited to blood; tissue repertoires likely differ.

In the original analysis: Junction-only sequences without quality scores came from ImmunoSEQ, so filtering differed. Sequenced by immunoSEQ multiplex PCR; TCRdb stores in-frame clones only, minus some. Clone size and V and J calls were adopted from that table, with D and trimming inferred from the DNA. The repertoire holds 550,000 to 800,000 clones, with around two thirds as singletons. This clone has only a few counts. Its cognate antigen is unknown. V lost 4 bases to trimming and J lost 0 bases, with 7 bases between them. In germline, CDR1 is SGHRS, CDR2 YFSETQ. This CDR3 region has 14 residues. V gene TRBV5-1 combines with J gene TRBJ1-4; D remains unclear. This TCR was sampled from a woman in her 30s in good health. Material: memory CD4+ T cells sorted from blood. Sample subset: CD45RA-negative fraction. DNA for the CDR3: TGCGCCAGCAGCCAGGCGTCAACTAATGAAAAACTGTTTTTT. Translation gives CASSQASTNEKLFF.